This T cell receptor (beta chain) stems from a study of T-cell memory formation after mild COVID-19 (dated by TCRdb to the early 2020s). About the investigation overall: TCR sequence clusters from the two donors were largely donor specific. Longitudinal TCRalpha and TCRbeta repertoire sequencing tracked T-cell clones expanding and contracting after mild COVID-19 in a couple of donors. Two young, previously healthy adult volunteers, one female and one male, were included in the cohort.

PBMCs were isolated by Ficoll-Paque density gradient centrifugation. The CDR3 holds 20 amino acids from the cysteine to the phenylalanine. The only DNA kept is the CDR3, 60 bases in frame from the first base. CDR1 SEHNR and CDR2 FQNEAQ were looked up in the germline V gene (reference sequence). After removal of 5 bases from V and 0 bases from J, the junction retains 15 bases not matched to a gene. On the study overall, not on this receptor specifically: SARS-CoV-2 specificity was not confirmed for the second-wave clones peaking on day 37. From day 15 to 85, contracting clones showed balanced CD4/CD8 phenotypes, whereas a second wave of clones that expanded from day 15 to 37 leaned towards CD4+. Contracting CD4+ clones were found mainly in CM and EM memory subsets, while CD8+ clones were enriched in EMRA. Only a couple of mild cases were covered by the study, and larger cohorts that include severe cases with pre-infection samples were considered necessary. Some responding clones were detected in pre-infection memory, suggesting pre-existing cross-reactive memory T cells joined the SARS-CoV-2 response.

About this clonotype: What antigen it recognizes has not been identified. Base qualities were left out, and no much larger clone turns up one base away.

Sequencing relied on an Illumina NovaSeq 6000. TCRalpha and TCRbeta cDNA libraries were built by 5'RACE with constant-segment primers, adding sample barcodes and unique molecular identifiers. Trizol reagent was used to extract RNA from every sample. Amplification of the libraries took two PCR steps, and the second step added a second sample barcode plus Illumina TruSeq adapters. Sequencing of libraries was performed on an Illumina NovaSeq with 2 x 150 bp paired-end reads. Per the authors' processing: Demultiplexing of reads and collapsing into UMI-guided consensus sequences were performed with migec v1.2.7. Using mixcr v2.1.11, UMI consensuses were aligned to TRA and TRB V and J templates and then assembled into clonotypes. A clonotype was counted as expanded or contracted only if both edgeR and NoisET called the change significant, with noise models trained on biological replicates. edgeR calls used a false discovery rate-adjusted p below 0.01 and a log2 fold-change threshold of 1. As an exploratory analysis of dynamics, max-normalized trajectories of the 1000 most abundant clonotypes were examined by PCA with hierarchical clustering. Each responding clone was given a CD4 or CD8 phenotype based on the CD4+ and CD8+ repertoires, which had been sequenced separately. TCRdb trimmed public reads at Q25 via fastp, called clones via MiXCR and kept in-frame beta chains. Each entry merges the rows of one CDR3 protein and shows their most common DNA and genes. These V and J calls originate from TCRdb's pipeline instead of the authors' own analysis. The sample table contains just over 400,000 distinct CDR3 sequences; only one count was recorded for less than 25% of them. 13% of the sample is in the top ten clones.

Recombination joined TRBV7-9 with TRBJ2-6; the junction holds 8 bases that match TRBD1. Specimen: PBMCs or a T cell subset sorted from them (not recorded which). The TCR comes from an adult woman who had mild COVID-19 (a few samples of this study predate the infection). The sample titles of this study are shuffled in the database, so cell type and time point are left out; the donor was told from shared clones. In nucleotide form, the sequence is TGTGCCAGCAGCCCTGGACAGGGCCTGGCATGGATCTCTGGGGCCAACGTCCTGACTTTC. Its protein reads: CASSPGQGLAWISGANVLTF.